This is a list of T cell receptor beta chains from one sample in a study of chemoradiotherapy in HPV16-positive cancers. Assay: immunoSEQ multiplex PCR; the TCRdb copy retains only in-frame clones and omits some. Among more than 400 clones, around 80% were seen once, and the ten largest hold roughly an eighth. The source was tumor tissue, collected from a patient who underwent chemoradiotherapy. The receptors were gathered from a human donor with HPV-associated anogenital cancer. The CDR3 runs from the conserved cysteine through the conserved F or W. Fields, in order: V gene, J gene, D gene, clone size, CDR3 DNA, CDR3 protein. The D gene is left open where the match is weak. Size is omitted from some rows. Given values are once, few, many or a class for expanded clones.

V gene: TRBV14; J gene: TRBJ2-2; D gene: TRBD2; clone size: NA; CDR3 DNA: TGTGCCAGCAGCCAAGTAGGGACTAGCGGGGTACACCGGGGAGCTGTTTTT; CDR3 protein: CASSQVGTSGVHRGAVF
V gene: TRBV5-1; J gene: TRBJ2-7; D gene: TRBD2; clone size: NA; CDR3 DNA: TGCGCCAGCAGCTTGGAGGCTAGCGGGCTTACCTACGAGCAGTACTTC; CDR3 protein: CASSLEASGLTYEQYF
V gene: TRBV29-1; J gene: TRBJ1-2; D gene: TRBD1; clone size: NA; CDR3 DNA: TGCAGCGTTGAAGATCTTATGGGACAGGGGGGACCTCATGGCTACACCTTC; CDR3 protein: CSVEDLMGQGGPHGYTF
V gene: TRBV28; J gene: TRBJ2-7; D gene: NA; clone size: once; CDR3 DNA: TGTGCCAGCACCCCCGGGACCGGGCAGGTCGAGCAGTACTTC; CDR3 protein: CASTPGTGQVEQYF
V gene: TRBV5-1; J gene: TRBJ2-1; D gene: TRBD2; clone size: NA; CDR3 DNA: TGCGCCAGCACCCAACCGACTAGCTCGGGTGAGCAGTTCTTC; CDR3 protein: CASTQPTSSGEQFF
V gene: TRBV30; J gene: TRBJ1-2; D gene: NA; clone size: NA; CDR3 DNA: TGTGCCTGGAGTGTACGGTGGGTGGGGTGGGTACCTTCTAACTATGGCTACACCTTC; CDR3 protein: CAWSVRWVGWVPSNYGYTF
V gene: TRBV5-1; J gene: TRBJ2-3; D gene: TRBD1; clone size: NA; CDR3 DNA: TGCGCCAGCAGCCATGGACAGGTTAGCACAGATACGCAGTATTTT; CDR3 protein: CASSHGQVSTDTQYF
V gene: TRBV27; J gene: TRBJ2-2; D gene: NA; clone size: once; CDR3 DNA: TGTGCCAGCAGTCCGGAGCTGGGCTTGGGAACCGGGGAGCTGTTTTTT; CDR3 protein: CASSPELGLGTGELFF
V gene: TRBV2; J gene: TRBJ2-7; D gene: NA; clone size: once; CDR3 DNA: TGTGCCAGCAGTGTTCAGGAATGGGAGCAGTACTTC; CDR3 protein: CASSVQEWEQYF
V gene: TRBV9; J gene: TRBJ2-1; D gene: TRBD2; clone size: NA; CDR3 DNA: TGTGCCAGCAGCGTCGGGACTAGCGGGATCGATGAGCAGTTCTTC; CDR3 protein: CASSVGTSGIDEQFF
V gene: TRBV6-4; J gene: TRBJ1-1; D gene: NA; clone size: NA; CDR3 DNA: TGTGCCAGCAGCATTCGAAATCGGGGCCTCGGTGGTGGAGCTTTCTTT; CDR3 protein: CASSIRNRGLGGGAFF
V gene: TRBV19; J gene: TRBJ1-1; D gene: NA; clone size: NA; CDR3 DNA: TGTGCCAGTACCCCTTGGGGGGACACTGAAGCTTTCTTT; CDR3 protein: CASTPWGDTEAFF
V gene: TRBV5-5; J gene: TRBJ1-5; D gene: NA; clone size: few; CDR3 DNA: TGTGCCAGCAGCTTGGGGGCCCGGGGAGAAAATCAGCCCCAGCATTTT; CDR3 protein: CASSLGARGENQPQHF
V gene: TRBV7-8; J gene: TRBJ2-7; D gene: TRBD2; clone size: NA; CDR3 DNA: TGTGCCAGCAGCGTAGGAGCGGGAGGAACCGAGCAGTACTTC; CDR3 protein: CASSVGAGGTEQYF
V gene: TRBV28; J gene: TRBJ2-2; D gene: TRBD2; clone size: NA; CDR3 DNA: TGTGCCAGCAGTTCAAGGACTAGCGGGATCGGGGAGCTGTTTTTT; CDR3 protein: CASSSRTSGIGELFF